This T cell receptor (beta chain) was captured by sequencing in a study of Tregs in tolerant kidney transplant recipients. Recipients received nonmyeloablative bone marrow transplants from related graft donors, with transient mixed chimerism. Thawed PBMCs were FACS-sorted into unstimulated CD4+CD25+CD127- regulatory T cells, CD4+CD25- non-regulatory cells, CD4 and CD8 cells. Germline CDR1 MNHNS, CDR2 SASEGT. The CDR3 extends over 13 amino acids. The ends lost 3 bases at V and 8 bases at J; junction bases unmatched: 4. Note on this clone: The antigen is undetermined.

Study results and caveats: No direct test of biological reproducibility was done here. Nucleotide sequences could not be compared across some patients' samples due to primer changes.

Assay used: immunoSEQ multiplex PCR; TCRdb lists only in-frame clones, some missing. This table holds about 52,000 clones, roughly nine tenths found once. The receptor's source is a human patient who received a combined kidney and bone marrow transplant. Some T cells may be supplied by the graft donor. This specimen was CD8+ T cells from blood (PBMCs), taken 24 months after the transplant. This chain links TRBV6-1 with TRBJ1-2, with 9 positions matching TRBD1. The CDR3, as DNA: TGTGCCAGCAGTGACTGGGACAGGGACGGCTACACCTTC. Translated: CASSDWDRDGYTF.